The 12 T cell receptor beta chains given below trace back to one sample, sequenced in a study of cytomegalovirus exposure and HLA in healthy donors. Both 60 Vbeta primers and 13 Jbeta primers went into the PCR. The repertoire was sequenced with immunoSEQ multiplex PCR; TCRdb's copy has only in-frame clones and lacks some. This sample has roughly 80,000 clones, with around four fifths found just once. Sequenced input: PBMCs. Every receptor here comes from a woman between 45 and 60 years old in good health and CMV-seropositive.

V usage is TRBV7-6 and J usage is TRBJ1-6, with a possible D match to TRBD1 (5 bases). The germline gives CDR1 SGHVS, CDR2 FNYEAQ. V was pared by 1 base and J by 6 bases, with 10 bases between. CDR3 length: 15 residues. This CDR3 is CASSLGTKTNSPLHF. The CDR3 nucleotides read TGTGCCAGCAGCTTAGGGACAAAGACTAATTCACCCCTCCACTTT.

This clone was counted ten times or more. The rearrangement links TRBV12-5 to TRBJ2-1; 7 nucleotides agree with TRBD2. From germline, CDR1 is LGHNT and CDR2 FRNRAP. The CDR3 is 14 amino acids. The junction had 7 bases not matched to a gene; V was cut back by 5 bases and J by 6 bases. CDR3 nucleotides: TGTGCTAGTGGTACGCGGGAGCCGGGCAATGAGCAGTTCTTC. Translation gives CASGTREPGNEQFF.

The CDR3 coding sequence is TGTGCCAGCAGTTTAGACAGACTCTATGGCTACACCTTC. As protein: CASSLDRLYGYTF. The V gene is TRBV27, the J gene TRBJ1-2, with D tentatively TRBD1 (5 bases). Trimming took off 2 bases at V and 4 bases at J, with 8 bases between the two ends. The CDR3 has 13 amino acids. Germline loops: CDR1 MNHEY, CDR2 SMNVEV (reference sequence).

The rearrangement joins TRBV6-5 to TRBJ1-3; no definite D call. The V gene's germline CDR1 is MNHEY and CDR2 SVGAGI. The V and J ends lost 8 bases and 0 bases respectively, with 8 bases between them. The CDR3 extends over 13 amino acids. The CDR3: CASWRPSGNTIYF. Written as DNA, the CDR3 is TGTGCCAGCTGGAGGCCCTCTGGAAACACCATATATTTT.

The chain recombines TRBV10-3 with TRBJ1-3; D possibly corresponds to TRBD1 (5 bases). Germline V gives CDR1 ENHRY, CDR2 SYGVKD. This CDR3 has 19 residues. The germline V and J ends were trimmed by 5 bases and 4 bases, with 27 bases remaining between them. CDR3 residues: CAISLSLTPGLTNGNTIYF. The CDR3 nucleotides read TGTGCCATCAGTCTTAGCTTGACCCCGGGACTAACGAACGGAAACACCATATATTTT.

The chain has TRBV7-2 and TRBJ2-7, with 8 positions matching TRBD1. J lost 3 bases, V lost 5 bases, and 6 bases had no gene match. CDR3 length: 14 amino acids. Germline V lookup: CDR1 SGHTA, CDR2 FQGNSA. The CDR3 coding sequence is TGTGCCAGCAGCCCCCCCGGGACAGGCTACGAGCAGTACTTC. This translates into CASSPPGTGYEQYF.

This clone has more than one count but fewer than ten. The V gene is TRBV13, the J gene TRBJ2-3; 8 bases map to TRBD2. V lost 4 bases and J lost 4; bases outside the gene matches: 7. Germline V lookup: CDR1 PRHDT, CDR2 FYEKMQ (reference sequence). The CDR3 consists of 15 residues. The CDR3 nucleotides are TGTGCCAGCAGCTACAGGACTAGCTGGGCAGATACGCAGTATTTT. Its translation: CASSYRTSWADTQYF.

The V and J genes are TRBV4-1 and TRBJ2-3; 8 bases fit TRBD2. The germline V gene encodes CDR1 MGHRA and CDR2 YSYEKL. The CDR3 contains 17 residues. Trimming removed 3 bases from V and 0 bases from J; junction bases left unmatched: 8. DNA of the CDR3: TGCGCCAGCAGCCATACCACTAGCGGACTTAGCACAGATACGCAGTATTTT. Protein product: CASSHTTSGLSTDTQYF.

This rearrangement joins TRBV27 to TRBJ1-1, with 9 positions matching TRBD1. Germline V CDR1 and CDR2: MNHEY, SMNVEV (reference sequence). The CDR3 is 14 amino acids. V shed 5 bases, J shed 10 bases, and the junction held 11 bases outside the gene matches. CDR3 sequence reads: CASSPTGTGIGAFF. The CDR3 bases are TGTGCCAGCAGTCCGACCGGGACAGGGATTGGAGCTTTCTTT.

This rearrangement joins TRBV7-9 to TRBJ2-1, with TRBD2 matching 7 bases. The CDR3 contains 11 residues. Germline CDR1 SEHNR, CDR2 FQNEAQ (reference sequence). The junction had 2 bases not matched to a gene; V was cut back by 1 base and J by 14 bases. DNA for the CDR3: TGTGCCAGCAGCTTAGGCCTAGCGGAGTTCTTC. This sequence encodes CASSLGLAEFF.

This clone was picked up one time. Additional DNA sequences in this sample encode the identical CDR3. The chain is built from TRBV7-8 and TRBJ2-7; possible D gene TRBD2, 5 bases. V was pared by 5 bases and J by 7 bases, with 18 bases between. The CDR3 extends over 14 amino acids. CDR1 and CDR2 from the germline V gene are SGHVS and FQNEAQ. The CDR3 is CASSTLVGDWEQYF. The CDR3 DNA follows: TGTGCCAGCAGCACACTAGTCGGGGATTGGGAGCAGTACTTC.

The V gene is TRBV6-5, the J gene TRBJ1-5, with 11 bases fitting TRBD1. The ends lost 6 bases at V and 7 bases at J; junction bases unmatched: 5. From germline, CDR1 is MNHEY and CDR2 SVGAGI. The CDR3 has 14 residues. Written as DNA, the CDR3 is TGTGCCAGCAGCTCCTGGACAGGGGGCCAGCCCCAGCATTTT. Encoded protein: CASSSWTGGQPQHF.